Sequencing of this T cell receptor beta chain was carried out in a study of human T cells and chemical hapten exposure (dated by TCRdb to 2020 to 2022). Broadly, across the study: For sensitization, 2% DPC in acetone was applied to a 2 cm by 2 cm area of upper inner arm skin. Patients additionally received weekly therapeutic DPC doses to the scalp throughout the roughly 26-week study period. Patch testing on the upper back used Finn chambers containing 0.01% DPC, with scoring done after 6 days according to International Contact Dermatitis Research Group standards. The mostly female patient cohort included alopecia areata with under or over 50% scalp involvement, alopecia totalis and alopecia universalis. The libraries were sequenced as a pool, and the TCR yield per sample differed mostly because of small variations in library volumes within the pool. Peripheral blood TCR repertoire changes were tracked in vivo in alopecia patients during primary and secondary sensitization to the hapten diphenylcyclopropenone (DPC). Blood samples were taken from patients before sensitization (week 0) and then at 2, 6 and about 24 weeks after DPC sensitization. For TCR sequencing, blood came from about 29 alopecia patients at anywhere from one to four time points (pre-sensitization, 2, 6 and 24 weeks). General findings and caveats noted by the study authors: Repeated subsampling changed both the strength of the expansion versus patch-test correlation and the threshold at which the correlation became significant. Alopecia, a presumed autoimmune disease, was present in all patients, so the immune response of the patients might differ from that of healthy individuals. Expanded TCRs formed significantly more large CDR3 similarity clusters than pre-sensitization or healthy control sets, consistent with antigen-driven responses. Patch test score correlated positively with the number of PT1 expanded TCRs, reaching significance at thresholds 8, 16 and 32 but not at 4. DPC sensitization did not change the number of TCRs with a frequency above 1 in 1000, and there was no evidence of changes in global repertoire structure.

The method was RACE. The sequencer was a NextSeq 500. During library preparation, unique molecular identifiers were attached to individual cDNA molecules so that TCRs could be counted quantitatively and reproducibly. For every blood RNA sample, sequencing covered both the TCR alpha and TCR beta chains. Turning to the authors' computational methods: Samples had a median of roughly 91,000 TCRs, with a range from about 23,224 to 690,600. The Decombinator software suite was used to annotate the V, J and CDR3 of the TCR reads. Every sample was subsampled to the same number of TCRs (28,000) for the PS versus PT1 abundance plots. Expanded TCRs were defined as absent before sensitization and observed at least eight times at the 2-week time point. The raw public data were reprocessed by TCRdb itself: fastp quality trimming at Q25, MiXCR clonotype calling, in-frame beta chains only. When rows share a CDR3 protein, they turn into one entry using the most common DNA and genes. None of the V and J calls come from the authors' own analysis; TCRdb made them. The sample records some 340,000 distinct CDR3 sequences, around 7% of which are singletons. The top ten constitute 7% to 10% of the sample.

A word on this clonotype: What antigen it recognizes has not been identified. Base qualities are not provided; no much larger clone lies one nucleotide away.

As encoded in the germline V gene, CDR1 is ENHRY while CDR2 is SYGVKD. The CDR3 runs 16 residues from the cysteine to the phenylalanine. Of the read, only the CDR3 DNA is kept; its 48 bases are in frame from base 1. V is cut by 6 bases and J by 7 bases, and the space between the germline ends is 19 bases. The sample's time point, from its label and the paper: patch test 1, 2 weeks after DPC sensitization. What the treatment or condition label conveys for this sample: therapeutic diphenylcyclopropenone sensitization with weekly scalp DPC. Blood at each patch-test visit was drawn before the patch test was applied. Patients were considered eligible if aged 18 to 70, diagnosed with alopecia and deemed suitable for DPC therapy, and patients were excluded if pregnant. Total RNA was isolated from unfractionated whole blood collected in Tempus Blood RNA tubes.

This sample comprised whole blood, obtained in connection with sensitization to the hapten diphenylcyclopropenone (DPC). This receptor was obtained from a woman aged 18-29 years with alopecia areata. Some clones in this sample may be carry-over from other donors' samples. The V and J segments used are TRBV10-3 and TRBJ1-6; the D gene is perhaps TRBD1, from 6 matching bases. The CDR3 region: CAISGRKQGGNSPLHF. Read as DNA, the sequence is TGTGCCATCAGCGGGCGGAAACAGGGTGGCAATTCACCCCTCCACTTT.